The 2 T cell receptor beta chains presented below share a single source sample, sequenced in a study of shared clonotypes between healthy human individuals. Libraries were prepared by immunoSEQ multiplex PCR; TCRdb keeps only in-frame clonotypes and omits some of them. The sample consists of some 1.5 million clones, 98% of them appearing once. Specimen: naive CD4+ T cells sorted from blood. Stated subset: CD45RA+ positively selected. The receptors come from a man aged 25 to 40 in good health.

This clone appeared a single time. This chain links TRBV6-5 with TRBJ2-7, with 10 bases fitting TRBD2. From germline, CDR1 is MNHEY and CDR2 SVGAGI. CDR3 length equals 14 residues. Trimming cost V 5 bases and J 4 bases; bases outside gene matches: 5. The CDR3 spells CASSQREGAYEQYF. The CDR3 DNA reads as TGTGCCAGCAGTCAGCGGGAGGGCGCTTACGAGCAGTACTTC.

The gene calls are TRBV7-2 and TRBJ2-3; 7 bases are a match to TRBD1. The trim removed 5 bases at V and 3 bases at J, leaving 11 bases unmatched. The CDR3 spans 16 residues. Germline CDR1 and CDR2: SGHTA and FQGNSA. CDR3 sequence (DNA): TGTGCCAGCAGCGAGAAAATCTGGACAGGAACAGATACGCAGTATTTT. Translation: CASSEKIWTGTDTQYF.